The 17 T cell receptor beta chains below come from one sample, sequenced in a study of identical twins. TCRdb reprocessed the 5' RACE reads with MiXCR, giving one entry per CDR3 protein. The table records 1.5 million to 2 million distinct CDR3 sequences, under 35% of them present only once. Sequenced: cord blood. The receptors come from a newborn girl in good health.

The DNA for the CDR3 is TGTGCCAGCAGCCTAATGGGACTAGGCTACTACGAGCAGTACTTC. This sequence encodes CASSLMGLGYYEQYF. The chain combines TRBV14 with TRBJ2-5; 8 bases match TRBD2. Near its end, the DNA agrees better with TRBJ2-7, so the J call may be wrong. The CDR3 runs to 15 residues. Germline V gene sequence: CDR1 SGHDN, CDR2 FVKESK.

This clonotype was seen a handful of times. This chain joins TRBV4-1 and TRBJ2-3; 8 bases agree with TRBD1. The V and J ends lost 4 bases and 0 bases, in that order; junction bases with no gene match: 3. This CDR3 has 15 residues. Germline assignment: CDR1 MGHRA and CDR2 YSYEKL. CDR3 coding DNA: TGCGCCAGCAGCCGGACAGGGTCAAGCACAGATACGCAGTATTTT. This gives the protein CASSRTGSSTDTQYF.

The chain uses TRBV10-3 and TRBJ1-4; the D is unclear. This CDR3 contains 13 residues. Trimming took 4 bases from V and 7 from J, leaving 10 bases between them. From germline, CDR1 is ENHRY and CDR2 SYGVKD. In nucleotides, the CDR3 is TGTGCCATCAGTGGTGGGGTACGTGAAAAACTGTTTTTT. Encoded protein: CAISGGVREKLFF.

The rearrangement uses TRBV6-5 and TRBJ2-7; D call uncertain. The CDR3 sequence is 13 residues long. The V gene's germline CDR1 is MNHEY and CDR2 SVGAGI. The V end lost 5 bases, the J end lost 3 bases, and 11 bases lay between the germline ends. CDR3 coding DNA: TGTGCCAGCAGTCACAATCTCGACTACGAGCAGTACTTC. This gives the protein CASSHNLDYEQYF.

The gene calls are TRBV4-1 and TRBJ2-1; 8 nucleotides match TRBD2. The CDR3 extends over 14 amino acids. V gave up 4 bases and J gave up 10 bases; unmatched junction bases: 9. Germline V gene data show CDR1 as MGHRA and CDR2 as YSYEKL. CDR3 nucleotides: TGCGCCAGCAGCCTATGGACTAGCCTCAGGGAGCAGTTCTTC. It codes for CASSLWTSLREQFF.

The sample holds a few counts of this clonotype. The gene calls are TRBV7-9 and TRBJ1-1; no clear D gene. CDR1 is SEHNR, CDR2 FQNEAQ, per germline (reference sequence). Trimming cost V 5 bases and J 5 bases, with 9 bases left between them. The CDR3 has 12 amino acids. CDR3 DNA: TGTGCCAGCAGCGTAGGGTTGACTGAAGCTTTCTTT. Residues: CASSVGLTEAFF.

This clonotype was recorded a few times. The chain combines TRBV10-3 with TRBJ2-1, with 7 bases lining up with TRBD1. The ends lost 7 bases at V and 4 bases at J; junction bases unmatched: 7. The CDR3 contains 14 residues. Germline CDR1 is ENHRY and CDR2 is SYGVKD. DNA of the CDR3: TGTGCCATCACCCTAGGGGGCAGGTACAATGAGCAGTTCTTC. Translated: CAITLGGRYNEQFF.

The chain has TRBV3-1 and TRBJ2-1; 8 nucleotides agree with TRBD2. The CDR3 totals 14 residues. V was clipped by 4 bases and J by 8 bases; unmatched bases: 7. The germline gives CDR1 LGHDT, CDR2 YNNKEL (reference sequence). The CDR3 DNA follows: TGTGCCAGCAGCCGCCCGGGGGGGCGATATGAGCAGTTCTTC. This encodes CASSRPGGRYEQFF.

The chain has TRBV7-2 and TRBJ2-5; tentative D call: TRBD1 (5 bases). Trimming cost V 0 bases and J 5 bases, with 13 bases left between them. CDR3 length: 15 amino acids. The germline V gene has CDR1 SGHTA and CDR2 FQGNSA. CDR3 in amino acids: CASSLAWQGEETQYF. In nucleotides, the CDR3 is TGTGCCAGCAGCTTAGCCTGGCAGGGTGAGGAGACCCAGTACTTC.

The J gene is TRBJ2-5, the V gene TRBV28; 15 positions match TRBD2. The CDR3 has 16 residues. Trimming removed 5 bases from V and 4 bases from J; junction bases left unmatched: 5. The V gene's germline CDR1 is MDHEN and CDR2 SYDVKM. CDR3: CASSIGLAGGVETQYF. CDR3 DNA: TGTGCCAGCAGTATCGGACTAGCGGGGGGGGTAGAGACCCAGTACTTC.

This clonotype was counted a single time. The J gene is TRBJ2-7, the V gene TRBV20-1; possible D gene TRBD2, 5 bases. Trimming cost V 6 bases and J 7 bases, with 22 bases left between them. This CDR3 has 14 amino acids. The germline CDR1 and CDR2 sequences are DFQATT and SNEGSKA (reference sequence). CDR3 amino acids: CSAKRARDRNEQYF. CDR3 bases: TGCAGTGCAAAAAGGGCCCGGGATCGGAATGAGCAGTACTTC.

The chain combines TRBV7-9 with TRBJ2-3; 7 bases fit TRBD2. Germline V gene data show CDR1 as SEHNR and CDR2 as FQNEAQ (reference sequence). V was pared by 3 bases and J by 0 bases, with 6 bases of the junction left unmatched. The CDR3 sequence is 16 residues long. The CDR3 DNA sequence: TGTGCCAGCAGCTTGTGGAAGCGGGGCAGCACAGATACGCAGTATTTT. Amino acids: CASSLWKRGSTDTQYF.

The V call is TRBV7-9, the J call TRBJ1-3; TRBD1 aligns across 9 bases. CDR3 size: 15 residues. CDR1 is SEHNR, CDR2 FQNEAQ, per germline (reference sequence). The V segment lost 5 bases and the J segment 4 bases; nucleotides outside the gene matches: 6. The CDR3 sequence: CASSVMTGGGNTIYF. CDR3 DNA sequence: TGTGCCAGCAGCGTTATGACAGGGGGAGGAAACACCATATATTTT.

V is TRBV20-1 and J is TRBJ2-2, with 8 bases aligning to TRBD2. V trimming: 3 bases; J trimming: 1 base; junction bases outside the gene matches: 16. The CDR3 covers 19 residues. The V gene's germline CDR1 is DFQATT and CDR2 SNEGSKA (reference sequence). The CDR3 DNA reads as TGCAGTGCTAGTCCGGGTCCGAACGGCGGGGGGTGGAACACCGGGGAGCTGTTTTTT. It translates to CSASPGPNGGGWNTGELFF.

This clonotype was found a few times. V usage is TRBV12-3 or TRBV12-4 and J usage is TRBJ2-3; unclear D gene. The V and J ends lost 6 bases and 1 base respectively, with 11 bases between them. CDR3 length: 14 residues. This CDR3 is CASSSVPGTDTQYF. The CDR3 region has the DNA TGTGCCAGCAGCTCAGTTCCCGGCACAGATACGCAGTATTTT.

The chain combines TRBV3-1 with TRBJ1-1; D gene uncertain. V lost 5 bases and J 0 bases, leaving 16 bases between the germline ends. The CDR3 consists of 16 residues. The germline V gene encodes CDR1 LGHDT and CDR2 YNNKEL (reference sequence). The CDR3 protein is CASSSMIGRLNTEAFF. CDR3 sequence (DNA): TGTGCCAGCAGCTCCATGATTGGGAGACTGAACACTGAAGCTTTCTTT.

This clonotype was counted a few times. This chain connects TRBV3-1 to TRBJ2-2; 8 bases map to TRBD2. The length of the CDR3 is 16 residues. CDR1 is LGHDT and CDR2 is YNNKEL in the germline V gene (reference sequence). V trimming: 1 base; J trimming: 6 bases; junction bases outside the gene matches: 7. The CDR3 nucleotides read TGTGCCAGCAGCCAAGGATTGGGCGGGAGGTCCGGGGAGCTGTTTTTT. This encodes CASSQGLGGRSGELFF.